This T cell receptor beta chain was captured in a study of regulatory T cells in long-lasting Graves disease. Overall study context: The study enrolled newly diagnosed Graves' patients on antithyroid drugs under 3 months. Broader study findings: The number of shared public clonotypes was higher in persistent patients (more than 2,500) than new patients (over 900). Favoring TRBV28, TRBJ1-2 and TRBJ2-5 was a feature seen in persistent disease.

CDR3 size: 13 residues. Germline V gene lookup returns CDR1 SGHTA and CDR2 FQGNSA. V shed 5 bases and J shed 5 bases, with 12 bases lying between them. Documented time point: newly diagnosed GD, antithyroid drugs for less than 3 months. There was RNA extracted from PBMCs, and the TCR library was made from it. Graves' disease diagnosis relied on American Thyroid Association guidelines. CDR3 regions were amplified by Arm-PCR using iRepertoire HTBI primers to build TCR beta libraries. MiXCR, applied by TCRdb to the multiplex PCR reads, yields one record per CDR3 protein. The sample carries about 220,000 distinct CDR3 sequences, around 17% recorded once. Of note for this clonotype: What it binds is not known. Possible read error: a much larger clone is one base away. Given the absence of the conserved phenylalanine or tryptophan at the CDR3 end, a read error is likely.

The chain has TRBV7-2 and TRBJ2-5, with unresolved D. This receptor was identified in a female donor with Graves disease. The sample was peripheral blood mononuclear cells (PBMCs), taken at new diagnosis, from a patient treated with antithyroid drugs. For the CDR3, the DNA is TGTGCCAGCAGCCCTCCCGGGTCCGAGACCCAGTACCTC. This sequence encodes CASSPPGSETQYL.